The clone carrying this T cell receptor (beta chain) was observed at least ten times. The antigen is undetermined. The time point was: sample taken at primary tumor resection. The sample comes from a study of spatial heterogeneity in lung cancer. Study-level points and caveats: The study found that expanded intratumoral alpha and beta TCR counts tracked tumor mutation counts.

Trimming stripped 6 bases from V and 7 bases from J, with 25 bases between. This CDR3 comprises 16 residues. Per the germline V gene, CDR1 is SEHNR and CDR2 is FQNEAQ (reference sequence). TCRdb recomputed calls from the 5' RACE reads with MiXCR, one row per CDR3 protein. Found here are about 11,000 distinct CDR3 sequences, about 12% of them singletons; the top ten hold roughly 12%. The chain is built from TRBV7-9 and TRBJ2-7; D possibly corresponds to TRBD2 (6 bases). This TCR derives from a female donor with early-stage non-small cell lung cancer. The sequences come from lung tumor tissue, collected at surgery. In DNA, the CDR3 is TGTGCCAGCAGTTTAAGGGAGGTTGCGGGGCTCGGGGAGCAGTACTTC. Amino acid sequence: CASSLREVAGLGEQYF.